Each of the 14 T cell receptor beta chains below was sequenced from the same sample in a study of early T cells in non-severe SARS-CoV-2 infection. One entry per CDR3 protein, called by TCRdb with MiXCR from the 5' RACE reads. In the table there are 45,000 to 55,000 distinct CDR3 sequences, about 9.9% of which are singletons. Sequenced material: whole blood. The receptors derive from an adult who was a healthcare worker with PCR-confirmed SARS-CoV-2 infection or an uninfected control (not recorded which).

This clonotype was detected many times. The rearrangement joins TRBV12-3 or TRBV12-4 to TRBJ1-2; the match to TRBD1 covers 9 bases. This CDR3 region has 13 residues. With 8 bases clipped from V and 5 bases from J, the junction kept 6 bases outside the gene matches. The CDR3 is CASGDRVGYGYTF. DNA of the CDR3: TGTGCCAGCGGGGACAGGGTGGGTTATGGCTACACCTTC.

V and J are TRBV11-1 and TRBJ2-2, with D perhaps TRBD1 or TRBD2 (5 bases each). Germline V gives CDR1 SGHAT, CDR2 FQDESV (reference sequence). The CDR3 sequence is 14 residues long. Trimming stripped 5 bases from V and 4 bases from J, with 11 bases between. CDR3: CASSRDRFTGELFF. The CDR3 bases are TGTGCCAGCAGCCGGGACCGATTCACCGGGGAGCTGTTTTTT.

The chain uses TRBV3-1 and TRBJ2-1; tentatively, D is TRBD1 or TRBD2 (6 bases each). The CDR3 spans 13 residues. V lost 4 bases and J 9 bases, leaving 13 bases between the germline ends. CDR1 and CDR2 from the germline V gene are LGHDT and YNNKEL (reference sequence). The CDR3 reads CASSPPGAAEQFF. As DNA, the CDR3 is TGTGCCAGCAGCCCCCCGGGGGCCGCTGAGCAGTTCTTC.

This clonotype was recorded a few times. CDR3 nucleotide sequence: TGTGCCAGTAGTGCCCGACCGGGACAGGGGATCCAGCCCCAGCATTTT. The encoded protein is CASSARPGQGIQPQHF. The rearrangement uses TRBV19 and TRBJ1-5, with 10 bases lining up with TRBD1. The CDR3 has 16 amino acids. With 5 bases clipped from V and 7 bases from J, the junction kept 11 bases outside the gene matches. Germline V lookup: CDR1 LNHDA, CDR2 SQIVND (reference sequence).

The V gene is TRBV9, the J gene TRBJ2-1, with 12 positions matching TRBD2. The CDR3 sequence is 16 residues long. J gave up 2 bases and V 3 bases, and 3 bases lay outside the gene matches. Per the germline V gene, CDR1 is SGDLS and CDR2 is YYNGEE. The CDR3 is CASSGRLAGAYNEQFF. CDR3 sequence (DNA): TGTGCCAGCAGCGGTAGACTAGCGGGGGCCTACAATGAGCAGTTCTTC.

This clonotype was recorded many times. The chain recombines TRBV29-1 with TRBJ2-6; D not resolved. This CDR3 spans 13 amino acids. Germline V gene sequence: CDR1 SQVTM, CDR2 ANQGSEA. V lost 7 bases, J lost 0 bases, and 7 bases lay in between. CDR3: CSGRTSGANVLTF. The CDR3 bases are TGCAGCGGCAGAACCTCTGGGGCCAACGTCCTGACTTTC.

This clonotype has only a few counts. The chain joins TRBV11-2 to TRBJ2-7; TRBD1 might be the D (6 bases). This CDR3 is built from 12 residues. Trimming took off 8 bases at V and 7 bases at J, with 15 bases between the two ends. Germline V lookup: CDR1 SGHAT, CDR2 FQNNGV. DNA for the CDR3: TGTGCCAGCCAGCCACAGGGTGGGGAGCAGTACTTC. Protein sequence: CASQPQGGEQYF.

This clonotype has more than one count but fewer than ten. CDR3 amino acids: CSANRPIFGRTPYEQYF. As DNA, the CDR3 is TGCAGTGCTAACCGTCCTATCTTCGGCAGAACCCCCTACGAGCAGTACTTC. V and J are TRBV20-1 and TRBJ2-7; D remains unclear. Looked up from germline, CDR1 is DFQATT and CDR2 is SNEGSKA (reference sequence). The ends were cut back, 4 bases at V and 2 bases at J, with 24 bases in the middle. CDR3 length: 17 amino acids.

This rearrangement joins TRBV20-1 to TRBJ1-4, with 7 nucleotides matching TRBD1. V shed 0 bases, J shed 10 bases, and the junction held 8 bases outside the gene matches. Germline loops: CDR1 DFQATT, CDR2 SNEGSKA (reference sequence). The CDR3 runs 14 residues. The CDR3 DNA reads as TGCAGTGCTAGAGAGGGGACAGTTGGGGGAAAACTGTTTTTT. Amino acid sequence: CSAREGTVGGKLFF.

This clonotype was observed a handful of times. The chain has TRBV2 and TRBJ1-5; a weak D match, TRBD1 (5 bases). Between the trimmed V and J ends, which lost 6 bases and 7 bases, there was a span of 13 bases. The CDR3 is 13 amino acids. The germline V gene encodes CDR1 SNHLY and CDR2 FYNNEI. The CDR3 sequence: CASSRQGYQPQHF. DNA for the CDR3: TGTGCCAGCAGCAGGCAGGGATACCAGCCCCAGCATTTT.

The chain has TRBV5-1 and TRBJ2-5, with D unresolved. From germline, CDR1 is SGHRS and CDR2 YFSETQ. CDR3 length equals 12 residues. V was clipped by 4 bases and J by 1 base, with 5 bases between them. The CDR3 DNA reads as TGCGCCAGCAGCCGATTCCAAGAGACCCAGTACTTC. This codes for CASSRFQETQYF. Together with reference TRBV5-1 and TRBJ2-5, the CDR3 gives the full variable domain: KAGVTQTPRYLIKTRGQQVTLSCSPISGHRSVSWYQQTPGQGLQFLFEYFSETQRNKGNFPGRFSGRQFSNSRSEMNVSTLELGDSALYLCASSRFQETQYFGPGTRLLVL.

This clonotype occurred a few times. This chain uses TRBV2 with TRBJ2-5; D is unresolved. The CDR3 is 11 amino acids. Trimming pared 8 bases from V and 1 base from J, leaving 5 bases between. Germline lookup yields CDR1 SNHLY and CDR2 FYNNEI. The CDR3 spells CASRPQETQYF. CDR3 coding DNA: TGTGCCAGCCGCCCCCAAGAGACCCAGTACTTC.

The chain couples TRBV3-1 to TRBJ2-7; D is unclear. The CDR3 has 14 amino acids. V was cut by 1 base and J by 5 bases, with 12 bases left in between. In germline, CDR1 is LGHDT, CDR2 YNNKEL (reference sequence). The DNA of the CDR3 is TGTGCCAGCAGCCAAGGATGGGTACGTCACGAGCAGTACTTC. Protein sequence: CASSQGWVRHEQYF.

In this sample, this clonotype turned up many times. The V and J genes are TRBV6-5 and TRBJ1-5, with 7 bases identical to TRBD1. Germline-derived CDR1 and CDR2 are MNHEY and SVGAGI. The CDR3 sequence is 14 residues long. V lost 6 bases, J lost 4 bases, and 6 bases stayed unmatched. CDR3 sequence reads: CASSPAGGNQPQHF. As DNA, the CDR3 is TGTGCCAGCAGCCCGGCAGGGGGAAATCAGCCCCAGCATTTT.